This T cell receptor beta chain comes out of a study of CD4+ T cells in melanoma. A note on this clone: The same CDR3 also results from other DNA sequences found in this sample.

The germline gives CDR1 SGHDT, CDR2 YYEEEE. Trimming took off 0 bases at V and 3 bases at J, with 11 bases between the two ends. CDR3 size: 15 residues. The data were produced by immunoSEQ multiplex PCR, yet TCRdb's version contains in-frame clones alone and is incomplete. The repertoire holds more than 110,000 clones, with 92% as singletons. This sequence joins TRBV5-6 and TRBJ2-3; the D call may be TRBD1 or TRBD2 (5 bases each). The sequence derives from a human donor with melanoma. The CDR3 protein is CASSLAGRATDTQYF. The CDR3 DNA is TGTGCCAGCAGCTTGGCGGGGCGCGCTACAGATACGCAGTATTTT.